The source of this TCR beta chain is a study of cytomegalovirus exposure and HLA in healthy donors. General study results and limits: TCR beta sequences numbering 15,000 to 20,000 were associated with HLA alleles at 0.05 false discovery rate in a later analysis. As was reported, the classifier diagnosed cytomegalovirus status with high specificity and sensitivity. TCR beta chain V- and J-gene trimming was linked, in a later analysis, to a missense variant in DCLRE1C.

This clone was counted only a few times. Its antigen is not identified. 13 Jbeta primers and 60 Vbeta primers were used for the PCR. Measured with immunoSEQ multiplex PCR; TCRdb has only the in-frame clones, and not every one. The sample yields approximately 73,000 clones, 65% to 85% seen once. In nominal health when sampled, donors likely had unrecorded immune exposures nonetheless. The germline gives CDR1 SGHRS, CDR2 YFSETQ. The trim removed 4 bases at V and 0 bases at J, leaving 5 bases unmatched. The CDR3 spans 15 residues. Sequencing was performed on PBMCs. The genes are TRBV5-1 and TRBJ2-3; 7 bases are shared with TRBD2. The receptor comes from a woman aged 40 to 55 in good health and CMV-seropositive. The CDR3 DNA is TGCGCCAGCAGCACCCCTAGCGGCAGCACAGATACGCAGTATTTT. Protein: CASSTPSGSTDTQYF.